The 28 T cell receptor beta chains below come from one sample, sequenced in a study of blood T cell repertoires in COVID-19. Using immunoSEQ multiplex PCR, the repertoire was profiled, and TCRdb retains in-frame clones only, with some absent. The table has about 320,000 clones, about nine tenths seen once; the top ten hold 4% to 6%. Sequencing was performed on PBMCs or T cells enriched from blood (not recorded which). The receptors originated from a man in his fifties or sixties who had recovered from COVID-19.

The J gene is TRBJ1-2, the V gene TRBV28, with 7 bases lining up with TRBD1. The J segment lost 6 bases and the V segment lost 4 bases, leaving 11 bases of the junction unmatched. CDR3 size: 15 residues. Germline CDR1 and CDR2: MDHEN and SYDVKM. CDR3 sequence: CASSSHTDRRHGYTF. In DNA form, the CDR3 reads TGTGCCAGCAGTTCTCATACGGACAGGAGACATGGCTACACCTTC.

This clone occurred once. The V and J genes are TRBV28 and TRBJ1-2, with D possibly matching TRBD1 (6 bases). V lost 8 bases and J lost 4, with 14 bases in between. The CDR3 runs to 13 residues. The germline V gene encodes CDR1 MDHEN and CDR2 SYDVKM. The CDR3 DNA sequence: TGTGCCAGCCTGAGGGGGTTCGGCTATGGCTACACCTTC. Translating it yields CASLRGFGYGYTF.

V and J are TRBV28 and TRBJ2-1; TRBD2 matches at 7 bases. CDR1 is MDHEN, CDR2 SYDVKM, per germline. The trim removed 5 bases at V and 0 bases at J, leaving 10 bases unmatched. The CDR3 is 17 residues long. The CDR3 region has the DNA TGTGCCAGCAGTCCCAGACTAGCTGGGCGCTCCTACAATGAGCAGTTCTTC. Encoded protein: CASSPRLAGRSYNEQFF. Using reference TRBV28 and TRBJ2-1 for the parts outside the CDR3, the full variable domain is DVKVTQSSRYLVKRTGEKVFLECVQDMDHENMFWYRQDPGLGLRLIYFSYDVKMKEKGDIPEGYSVSREKKERFSLILESASTNQTSMYLCASSPRLAGRSYNEQFFGPGTRLTVL.

The chain carries TRBV20-1 and TRBJ2-2; D is possibly TRBD2 (6 bases). V lost 3 bases and J 3 bases, leaving 14 bases between the germline ends. The CDR3 runs to 15 residues. Germline CDR1 reads DFQATT; CDR2 reads SNEGSKA (reference sequence). This chain's CDR3 is CSASRRVVHTGELFF. The DNA of the CDR3 is TGCAGTGCTAGTCGGAGGGTTGTTCACACCGGGGAGCTGTTTTTT.

The gene calls are TRBV5-1 and TRBJ1-4, with TRBD1 identical over 7 bases. This CDR3 has 16 amino acids. Germline assignment: CDR1 SGHRS and CDR2 YFSETQ. With 1 base clipped from V and 8 bases from J, the junction kept 11 bases outside the gene matches. The CDR3 sequence is CASSLNRGSLGEKLFF. DNA for the CDR3: TGCGCCAGCAGCTTGAACAGGGGATCCCTGGGGGAAAAACTGTTTTTT.

The chain has TRBV5-1 and TRBJ1-4, with D maybe TRBD1 (6 bases). In germline, CDR1 is SGHRS, CDR2 YFSETQ. The CDR3 is made up of 15 amino acids. Trimming shortened V by 4 bases and J by 1 base, and 11 bases separated the two germline ends. CDR3: CASSGTGITNEKLFF. The CDR3 region has the DNA TGCGCCAGCAGCGGTACAGGGATAACTAATGAAAAACTGTTTTTT. Variable domain in full (rest from reference TRBV5-1 and TRBJ1-4): KAGVTQTPRYLIKTRGQQVTLSCSPISGHRSVSWYQQTPGQGLQFLFEYFSETQRNKGNFPGRFSGRQFSNSRSEMNVSTLELGDSALYLCASSGTGITNEKLFFGSGTQLSVL.

The chain uses TRBV11-2 and TRBJ2-2, with TRBD2 matching over 12 bases. V dropped 0 bases and J dropped 7; count of bases not matched to a gene: 9. The CDR3 extends over 18 amino acids. The germline gives CDR1 SGHAT, CDR2 FQNNGV. CDR3 region: CASSLDFRLAGVRGELFF. In DNA, the CDR3 is TGTGCCAGCAGCTTAGACTTCAGACTAGCGGGAGTTCGCGGGGAGCTGTTTTTT.

This clone was observed a handful of times. J is TRBJ2-7 and V is TRBV9, with 8 bases lining up with TRBD1. With 4 bases clipped from V and 3 bases from J, the junction kept 3 bases outside the gene matches. This CDR3 is built from 13 residues. Germline V CDR1 and CDR2: SGDLS, YYNGEE. The CDR3 coding sequence is TGTGCCAGCAGCCCCGACAGGGGCTACGAGCAGTACTTC. The encoded protein is CASSPDRGYEQYF.

This clone is a singleton in its sample. V and J are TRBV11-2 and TRBJ2-2; no clear D gene. The CDR3 is made up of 13 amino acids. V was shortened by 2 bases and J by 4 bases, with 5 bases between the two germline ends. From germline, CDR1 is SGHAT and CDR2 FQNNGV. The CDR3 nucleotides are TGTGCCAGCAGCTTAACAACCACCGGGGAGCTGTTTTTT. This sequence encodes CASSLTTTGELFF.

The table lists this clone with a count of one. The chain links TRBV5-1 to TRBJ2-2, with 10 bases aligning to TRBD2. The germline V gene encodes CDR1 SGHRS and CDR2 YFSETQ. The V gene end was trimmed by 1 base and the J gene end by 2 bases; junction bases not matched to a gene: 5. The length of the CDR3 is 17 residues. CDR3 in DNA: TGCGCCAGCAGCTTGCTGGGGACTAGCGACAACACCGGGGAGCTGTTTTTT. Translating it yields CASSLLGTSDNTGELFF.

This clone was found once. This sequence joins TRBV28 and TRBJ2-7, with TRBD2 matching over 7 bases. The CDR3 loop spans 17 amino acids. With V trimmed by 4 bases and J by 4 bases, 16 bases remained unmatched. CDR1 and CDR2 (germline): MDHEN, SYDVKM. The DNA for the CDR3 is TGTGCCAGCAGTTCTCCACTGGGGAGCGGGACGATATACGAGCAGTACTTC. Translation: CASSSPLGSGTIYEQYF.

This clone was recorded once. The V call is TRBV5-1, the J call TRBJ2-7, with 7 bases that match TRBD1. This CDR3 comprises 13 residues. Trimming removed 2 bases from V and 3 bases from J; junction bases left unmatched: 2. The germline gives CDR1 SGHRS, CDR2 YFSETQ. The chain's CDR3 is CASSFTGVYEQYF. Here the CDR3 DNA reads TGCGCCAGCAGCTTCACAGGGGTCTACGAGCAGTACTTC.

The chain employs TRBV7-6 and TRBJ2-3; TRBD2 agrees at 7 bases. This CDR3 is built from 13 residues. V trimming: 8 bases; J trimming: 3 bases; junction bases outside the gene matches: 5. The germline V gene encodes CDR1 SGHVS and CDR2 FNYEAQ. Here the CDR3 reads CASVAGATDTQYF. In DNA, the CDR3 is TGTGCCAGCGTTGCGGGAGCGACAGATACGCAGTATTTT.

This clone was found a few times. The chain is built from TRBV29-1 and TRBJ1-1; weak D call: TRBD1 (6 bases). The CDR3 is 14 amino acids. Germline CDR1 is SQVTM and CDR2 is ANQGSEA. Trimming cost V 3 bases and J 5 bases, with 16 bases left between them. The chain's CDR3 is CSVETQGRRTEAFF. In nucleotides, the CDR3 is TGCAGCGTTGAGACACAGGGTCGGAGGACTGAAGCTTTCTTT.

J is TRBJ2-3 and V is TRBV9; 7 bases are a match to TRBD1. There are 16 residues in the CDR3. The germline gives CDR1 SGDLS, CDR2 YYNGEE. V gave up 4 bases and J gave up 11 bases; unmatched junction bases: 19. CDR3 DNA sequence: TGTGCCAGCAGCCCCCGAACGACAGGGTTTGTAGAGCGGCAGTATTTT. It yields the protein CASSPRTTGFVERQYF. The full variable domain, in which reference TRBV9 and TRBJ2-3 provide the parts outside the CDR3, is DSGVTQTPKHLITATGQRVTLRCSPRSGDLSVYWYQQSLDQGLQFLIQYYNGEERAKGNILERFSAQQFPDLHSELNLSSLELGDSALYFCASSPRTTGFVERQYFGPGTRLTVL.

This clone was detected only a few times. The chain links TRBV25-1 to TRBJ2-2; a possible D gene is TRBD2 (6 bases). Trimming cost V 6 bases and J 2 bases, with 13 bases left between them. The germline gives CDR1 MGHDK, CDR2 SYGVNS. The CDR3 loop spans 15 amino acids. CDR3 coding DNA: TGTGCCAGCAGCCTAATAGCGGCTAACACCGGGGAGCTGTTTTTT. Protein sequence: CASSLIAANTGELFF.

The rearrangement joins TRBV19 to TRBJ1-2, with no clear D. Germline V CDR1 and CDR2: LNHDA, SQIVND (reference sequence). There are 15 residues in the CDR3. V was pared by 9 bases and J by 2 bases, with 19 bases between. The CDR3 region has the DNA TGTGCCAGCCGACCAGGCTCCGTGTCGAACTATGGCTACACCTTC. Amino acid sequence: CASRPGSVSNYGYTF.

This sequence joins TRBV5-6 and TRBJ1-1; TRBD1 matches at 7 bases. The CDR3 runs 15 residues. Trimming cost V 4 bases and J 11 bases; bases outside gene matches: 17. From germline, CDR1 is SGHDT and CDR2 YYEEEE. The chain's CDR3 is CASSQMPKKGGRAFF. CDR3 DNA: TGTGCCAGCAGCCAAATGCCGAAGAAAGGGGGCCGGGCTTTCTTT.

This chain links TRBV18 with TRBJ2-7; the match to TRBD1 covers 9 bases. Per germline, CDR1 KGHSH and CDR2 LQKENI. The V gene end was trimmed by 6 bases and the J gene end by 6 bases; junction bases not matched to a gene: 12. The CDR3 is 15 residues long. CDR3 loop: CASSLGHHRGREQYF. CDR3 DNA sequence: TGTGCCAGCTCGCTCGGGCACCACAGGGGGCGCGAGCAGTACTTC.

The chain couples TRBV6-5 to TRBJ2-3, with 7 nucleotides matching TRBD2. J was trimmed by 1 base and V by 8 bases; bases with no gene match: 9. The germline gives CDR1 MNHEY, CDR2 SVGAGI. This CDR3 comprises 15 residues. The CDR3 here is CASAEGRGGTDTQYF. The CDR3, as DNA: TGTGCCAGCGCTGAGGGCCGGGGGGGCACAGATACGCAGTATTTT.

In its sample, this clone was seen a few times. V and J are TRBV30 and TRBJ1-1, with D possibly TRBD1 on 5 matching bases. Trimming shortened V by 0 bases and J by 4 bases, and 18 bases separated the two germline ends. The length of the CDR3 is 16 residues. Looked up from germline, CDR1 is GTSNPN and CDR2 is SVGIG (reference sequence). The CDR3 is CAWSVPLQGSVTEAFF. CDR3 nucleotides: TGTGCCTGGAGTGTACCCCTCCAGGGTTCGGTCACTGAAGCTTTCTTT.

The chain combines TRBV3-1 (or the pseudogene TRBV3-2) with TRBJ2-7; 7 nucleotides agree with TRBD1. The CDR3 is made up of 13 amino acids. V trimming: 2 bases; J trimming: 7 bases; junction bases outside the gene matches: 5. Germline values: CDR1 LGHDT, CDR2 YNNKEL (reference sequence). The CDR3 spells CASSQRQGWEQYF. For the CDR3, the DNA is TGTGCCAGCAGCCAACGACAGGGTTGGGAGCAGTACTTC.

This clone was detected once. The chain couples TRBV19 to TRBJ2-1, with a tentative D call TRBD2 (5 bases). The germline V gene has CDR1 LNHDA and CDR2 SQIVND (reference sequence). This CDR3 spans 15 amino acids. V lost 9 bases and J 7 bases, leaving 22 bases between the germline ends. The CDR3 is CASKEDVLRGNEQFF. CDR3 in DNA: TGTGCCAGCAAGGAGGATGTGCTACGGGGAAATGAGCAGTTCTTC.

The gene calls are TRBV9 and TRBJ2-5, with 7 bases lining up with TRBD2. The V segment lost 0 bases and the J segment 7 bases; nucleotides outside the gene matches: 9. The germline V gene has CDR1 SGDLS and CDR2 YYNGEE. This CDR3 is built from 15 residues. CDR3 nucleotides: TGTGCCAGCAGCGTAGGGGCAAGGTCGGGAGGGACCCAGTACTTC. The encoded protein is CASSVGARSGGTQYF.

The V and J genes are TRBV7-9 and TRBJ2-3; perhaps TRBD1 as D (6 bases). Trimming pared 5 bases from V and 1 base from J, leaving 16 bases between. The CDR3 runs to 16 residues. The germline V gene encodes CDR1 SEHNR and CDR2 FQNEAQ (reference sequence). DNA of the CDR3: TGTGCCAGCAGCCAAGAAGACAGGACTCGCACAGATACGCAGTATTTT. It is translated as CASSQEDRTRTDTQYF.

The sample holds a few counts of this clone. This rearrangement joins TRBV5-1 to TRBJ2-7; D is perhaps TRBD1 (6 bases). CDR3 length: 14 amino acids. CDR1 and CDR2 from the germline V gene are SGHRS and YFSETQ. V lost 0 bases to trimming and J lost 4 bases, with 11 bases between them. The CDR3 DNA is TGCGCCAGCAGCTTGGCGGGACACATTTACGAGCAGTACTTC. This sequence encodes CASSLAGHIYEQYF.

The rearrangement uses TRBV7-2 and TRBJ2-2; 7 bases are a match to TRBD2. V shed 1 base, J shed 5 bases, and the junction held 7 bases outside the gene matches. This CDR3 spans 16 amino acids. Germline CDR1 is SGHTA and CDR2 is FQGNSA. CDR3 coding DNA: TGTGCCAGCAGCTTAGGGCTAGCGGTCGTTACCGGGGAGCTGTTTTTT. This codes for CASSLGLAVVTGELFF.

J is TRBJ1-5 and V is TRBV2; TRBD1 agrees at 12 bases. J was trimmed by 7 bases and V by 11 bases; bases with no gene match: 12. Germline V gives CDR1 SNHLY, CDR2 FYNNEI. The length of the CDR3 is 15 residues. CDR3: CASSLGQGAKQPQHF. The CDR3 bases are TGTGCCTCCAGCCTGGGACAGGGGGCGAAGCAGCCCCAGCATTTT.